This T cell receptor (beta chain) comes out of a study of shared T cell receptors in the human thymus. Using immunoSEQ multiplex PCR, the repertoire was profiled, and TCRdb retains in-frame clones only, with some absent. The sample contains approximately 400,000 clones, about 95% of which appear only once. Germline V CDR1 and CDR2: MDHEN, SYDVKM. The germline V and J ends were trimmed by 1 base and 0 bases, with 10 bases remaining between them. The CDR3 covers 16 residues. The chain has TRBV28 and TRBJ1-5; possible D gene TRBD1, 5 bases. The receptor's source is a human donor. Material: thymocytes. The CDR3 reads CASSLYGTDSNQPQHF. Here the CDR3 DNA reads TGTGCCAGCAGTTTATATGGGACTGATAGCAATCAGCCCCAGCATTTT. Full variable domain (missing parts from reference TRBV28 and TRBJ1-5): DVKVTQSSRYLVKRTGEKVFLECVQDMDHENMFWYRQDPGLGLRLIYFSYDVKMKEKGDIPEGYSVSREKKERFSLILESASTNQTSMYLCASSLYGTDSNQPQHFGDGTRLSIL.